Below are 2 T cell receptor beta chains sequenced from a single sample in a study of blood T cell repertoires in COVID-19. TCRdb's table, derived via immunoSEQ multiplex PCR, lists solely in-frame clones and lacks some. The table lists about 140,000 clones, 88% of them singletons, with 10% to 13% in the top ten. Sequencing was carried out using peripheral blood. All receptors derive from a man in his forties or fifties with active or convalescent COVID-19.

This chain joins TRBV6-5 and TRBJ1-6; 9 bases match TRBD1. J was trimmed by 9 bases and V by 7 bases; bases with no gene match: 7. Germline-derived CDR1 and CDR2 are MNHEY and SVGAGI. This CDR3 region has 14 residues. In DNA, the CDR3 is TGTGCCAGCACCCGGGACAGGGTCACTTCACCCCTCCACTTT. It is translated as CASTRDRVTSPLHF.

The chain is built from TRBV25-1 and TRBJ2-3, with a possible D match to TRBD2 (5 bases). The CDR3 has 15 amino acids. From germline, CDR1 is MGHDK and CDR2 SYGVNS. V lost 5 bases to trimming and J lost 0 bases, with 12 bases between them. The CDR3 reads CASSSSGASTDTQYF. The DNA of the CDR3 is TGTGCCAGCAGTTCGAGCGGAGCTAGCACAGATACGCAGTATTTT. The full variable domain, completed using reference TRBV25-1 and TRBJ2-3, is EADIYQTPRYLVIGTGKKITLECSQTMGHDKMYWYQQDPGMELHLIHYSYGVNSTEKGDLSSESTVSRIRTEHFPLTLESARPSHTSQYLCASSSSGASTDTQYFGPGTRLTVL.